The 29 T cell receptor beta chains listed next were all sequenced from one sample in a study of T cell responses to AZD1222 COVID-19 vaccine. The repertoire was sequenced with immunoSEQ multiplex PCR; TCRdb's copy has only in-frame clones and lacks some. The sample records just over 150,000 clones, 75% to 95% being singletons. The sequencing used peripheral blood, collected on day 0 of AZD1222 vaccination. Receptor source: an adult in good health.

In this sample, this clone turned up a few times. The gene calls are TRBV4-3 and TRBJ2-7; 9 nucleotides line up with TRBD2. CDR3 length: 15 residues. Per germline, CDR1 LGHNA and CDR2 YSLEER. The J segment lost 3 bases and the V segment lost 5 bases, leaving 8 bases of the junction unmatched. CDR3 bases: TGCGCCAGCAGCTCGTTAGCGGGAGAGGGCTACGAGCAGTACTTC. Encoded protein: CASSSLAGEGYEQYF.

The CDR3 reads CSVEGGSSYNEQFF. In DNA form, the CDR3 reads TGCAGCGTTGAAGGTGGGAGTTCTTACAATGAGCAGTTCTTC. The gene calls are TRBV29-1 and TRBJ2-1; maybe TRBD2 (5 bases). The CDR3 is 14 amino acids. V lost 1 base and J lost 4, with 11 bases in between. Germline CDR1 reads SQVTM; CDR2 reads ANQGSEA.

The table lists this clone with a count of one. The V and J genes are TRBV24-1 and TRBJ2-7; 8 bases agree with TRBD1. V trimming: 3 bases; J trimming: 4 bases; junction bases outside the gene matches: 10. Germline V gene data show CDR1 as KGHDR and CDR2 as SFDVKD. This CDR3 is 16 amino acids long. In nucleotides, the CDR3 is TGTGCCACCAGTGATAGTCGGACAGGGCGAGTTTACGAGCAGTACTTC. It translates to CATSDSRTGRVYEQYF.

This chain links TRBV6-5 with TRBJ2-3; 10 bases line up with TRBD2. This CDR3 spans 16 amino acids. CDR1 is MNHEY and CDR2 is SVGAGI in the germline V gene. The ends lost 4 bases at V and 3 bases at J; junction bases unmatched: 7. In DNA form, the CDR3 reads TGTGCCAGCAGTTCCTCTAGCGGGAGCGTTACAGATACGCAGTATTTT. Amino acids: CASSSSSGSVTDTQYF.

This clone has a single count. The chain carries TRBV19 and TRBJ1-1, with TRBD1 identical over 7 bases. Per germline, CDR1 LNHDA and CDR2 SQIVND (reference sequence). CDR3 length: 13 residues. The ends lost 8 bases at V and 6 bases at J; junction bases unmatched: 9. The CDR3 here is CASGVRDSSEAFF. The CDR3, as DNA: TGTGCCAGTGGCGTCCGGGACAGCTCTGAAGCTTTCTTT.

The genes are TRBV6-2 or TRBV6-3 and TRBJ2-2; D ambiguous. Germline V CDR1 and CDR2: MNHEY, SVGEGT. Trimming removed 1 base at V and 6 bases at J, with 9 bases between. The CDR3 totals 14 residues. CDR3 region: CASSYWLGPGELFF. CDR3 sequence (DNA): TGTGCCAGCAGTTACTGGCTAGGTCCCGGGGAGCTGTTTTTT.

The chain combines TRBV9 with TRBJ1-1, with a possible D match to TRBD1 (5 bases). The CDR3 is 12 amino acids. V was pared by 4 bases and J by 11 bases, with 15 bases between. The germline CDR1 and CDR2 sequences are SGDLS and YYNGEE. The DNA for the CDR3 is TGTGCCAGCAGCCGGGACGGCGACTGGGCTTTCTTT. This encodes CASSRDGDWAFF.

The chain couples TRBV24-1 to TRBJ2-5; the D is unclear. Trimming cost V 1 base and J 0 bases, with 8 bases left between them. This CDR3 is built from 15 residues. The germline gives CDR1 KGHDR, CDR2 SFDVKD. The CDR3 spells CATSDLSENQETQYF. CDR3 nucleotide sequence: TGTGCCACCAGTGATTTATCGGAGAACCAAGAGACCCAGTACTTC.

This clone came up once. The chain recombines TRBV28 with TRBJ2-7; D not certain. CDR1 and CDR2 from the germline V gene are MDHEN and SYDVKM. The CDR3 is made up of 15 amino acids. Trimming pared 5 bases from V and 2 bases from J, leaving 16 bases between. DNA of the CDR3: TGTGCCAGCAGTAGGGCCCCGAGCCAACCCTACGAGCAGTACTTC. Translated, it gives CASSRAPSQPYEQYF.

The genes are TRBV12-3 or TRBV12-4 and TRBJ2-3; D ambiguous. Trimming took off 8 bases at V and 6 bases at J, with 15 bases between the two ends. The CDR3 extends over 13 amino acids. CDR3 sequence (DNA): TGTGCCAGCGCCTGGACCGTCGATGATACGCAGTATTTT. As protein: CASAWTVDDTQYF.

J is TRBJ2-7 and V is TRBV10-2, with 10 bases that match TRBD1. V shed 5 bases, J shed 4 bases, and the junction held 8 bases outside the gene matches. The CDR3 runs 15 residues. CDR1 WSHSY and CDR2 SAAADI come from the germline V gene. The CDR3, as DNA: TGCGCCAGCAGTCCCGACAGGGGGCGCCAGTACGAGCAGTACTTC. It is translated as CASSPDRGRQYEQYF.

This chain links TRBV3-1 (or the pseudogene TRBV3-2) with TRBJ2-1, with TRBD2 matching over 8 bases. V gave up 1 base and J gave up 7 bases; unmatched junction bases: 9. The germline V gene encodes CDR1 LGHDT and CDR2 YNNKEL (reference sequence). The CDR3 length is 16 residues. CDR3 protein: CASSQVPGRARNEQFF. CDR3 nucleotides: TGTGCCAGCAGCCAAGTACCCGGGAGGGCAAGGAATGAGCAGTTCTTC.

The V call is TRBV3-1 (or the pseudogene TRBV3-2), the J call TRBJ2-7, with a possible D match to TRBD2 (5 bases). The germline gives CDR1 LGHDT, CDR2 YNNKEL (reference sequence). V lost 3 bases to trimming and J lost 0 bases, with 9 bases between them. The CDR3 consists of 14 residues. This CDR3 is CASSQEDFSYEQYF. The CDR3 DNA follows: TGTGCCAGCAGCCAGGAGGACTTCTCCTACGAGCAGTACTTC.

The J gene is TRBJ1-2, the V gene TRBV6-5; the D is unclear. V lost 0 bases to trimming and J lost 1 base, with 12 bases between them. Germline V gene data show CDR1 as MNHEY and CDR2 as SVGAGI. The CDR3 length is 16 residues. The CDR3 bases are TGTGCCAGCAGTTACTCGAGGAAGGGAAATAACTATGGCTACACCTTC. Translating it yields CASSYSRKGNNYGYTF.

The rearrangement links TRBV7-2 to TRBJ1-2, with D perhaps TRBD1 (5 bases). V was shortened by 4 bases and J by 2 bases, with 14 bases between the two germline ends. The CDR3 consists of 15 residues. CDR1 and CDR2 (germline): SGHTA, FQGNSA. In DNA, the CDR3 is TGTGCCAGCAGCTACCCCGGGGGGATCAACTATGGCTACACCTTC. This encodes CASSYPGGINYGYTF.

The V gene is TRBV5-6, the J gene TRBJ1-2; 9 nucleotides align to TRBD1. Per the germline V gene, CDR1 is SGHDT and CDR2 is YYEEEE. V shed 5 bases, J shed 4 bases, and the junction held 6 bases outside the gene matches. The CDR3 sequence is 14 residues long. DNA of the CDR3: TGTGCCAGCAGGTCGGGACAGGGTATCTATGGCTACACCTTC. It yields the protein CASRSGQGIYGYTF.

The J gene is TRBJ1-2, the V gene TRBV6-5, with D uncertain. The germline gives CDR1 MNHEY, CDR2 SVGAGI. The CDR3 is made up of 15 amino acids. V lost 2 bases and J 5 bases, leaving 15 bases between the germline ends. CDR3: CASSYVRNGQYGYTF. CDR3 nucleotides: TGTGCCAGCAGTTACGTTCGTAATGGGCAGTATGGCTACACCTTC.

J is TRBJ1-1 and V is TRBV7-8; 7 bases align to TRBD1. Germline CDR1 reads SGHVS; CDR2 reads FQNEAQ. Trimming cost V 3 bases and J 3 bases; bases outside gene matches: 4. This CDR3 is built from 14 residues. The CDR3 sequence: CASSFRGRDTEAFF. The DNA for the CDR3 is TGTGCCAGCAGCTTTAGGGGGCGGGACACTGAAGCTTTCTTT. Together with reference TRBV7-8 and TRBJ1-1, the CDR3 gives the full variable domain: GAGVSQSPRYKVAKRGQDVALRCDPISGHVSLFWYQQALGQGPEFLTYFQNEAQLDKSGLPSDRFFAERPEGSVSTLKIQRTQQEDSAVYLCASSFRGRDTEAFFGQGTRLTVV.

The chain couples TRBV24-1 to TRBJ2-3, with D perhaps assigned TRBD1 or TRBD2 (6 bases each). CDR1 and CDR2 from the germline V gene are KGHDR and SFDVKD. The CDR3 runs to 16 residues. The germline V and J ends were trimmed by 3 bases and 4 bases, with 16 bases remaining between them. The CDR3 region is CATSDRPGGGADTQYF. The CDR3 coding sequence is TGTGCCACCAGTGATAGGCCCGGGGGCGGAGCAGATACGCAGTATTTT.

CDR3 protein: CASSPDTYSGANVLTF. Written as DNA, the CDR3 is TGTGCCAGCAGCCCGGACACATACTCTGGGGCCAACGTCCTGACTTTC. V and J are TRBV27 and TRBJ2-6; tentative D call: TRBD1 (5 bases). Germline-derived CDR1 and CDR2 are MNHEY and SMNVEV (reference sequence). This CDR3 contains 16 residues. The V end lost 6 bases, the J end lost 0 bases, and 12 bases lay between the germline ends.

In its sample, this clone was seen once. The chain joins TRBV4-1 to TRBJ2-3; TRBD2 matches at 14 bases. From germline, CDR1 is MGHRA and CDR2 YSYEKL. V lost 8 bases and J lost 3; bases outside the gene matches: 1. CDR3 size: 14 residues. CDR3 nucleotide sequence: TGCGCCAGCGGGACTAGCGGGAGTACAGATACGCAGTATTTT. Amino acid sequence: CASGTSGSTDTQYF.

This clone was recorded a few times. The rearrangement joins TRBV10-3 to TRBJ2-4; 8 nucleotides agree with TRBD2. The germline V gene encodes CDR1 ENHRY and CDR2 SYGVKD. The CDR3 consists of 16 residues. J lost 2 bases, V lost 3 bases, and 6 bases had no gene match. The CDR3 sequence: CAISDGREGPKNIQYF. The CDR3 coding sequence is TGTGCCATCAGTGACGGTCGGGAGGGCCCCAAAAACATTCAGTACTTC.

This chain uses TRBV28 with TRBJ2-1; D is perhaps TRBD2 (5 bases). CDR1 and CDR2 (germline): MDHEN, SYDVKM. This CDR3 comprises 13 residues. Trimming cost V 8 bases and J 6 bases, with 14 bases left between them. The CDR3 DNA sequence: TGTGCCAGCTTGGAGGTATCGGTCAATGAGCAGTTCTTC. Translating gives CASLEVSVNEQFF.

This chain connects TRBV7-9 to TRBJ1-1; D gene uncertain. The germline gives CDR1 SEHNR, CDR2 FQNEAQ (reference sequence). Trimming stripped 3 bases from V and 3 bases from J, with 5 bases between. This CDR3 has 12 residues. Here the CDR3 reads CASSLGYTEAFF. In DNA, the CDR3 is TGTGCCAGCAGCTTGGGATACACTGAAGCTTTCTTT.

In this sample, this clone turned up once. The rearrangement joins TRBV14 to TRBJ2-1, with 10 bases matching TRBD1. This CDR3 spans 15 amino acids. Germline V gives CDR1 SGHDN, CDR2 FVKESK. After removal of 4 bases from V and 10 bases from J, the junction contained 10 bases not matched to a gene. CDR3 bases: TGTGCCAGCAGCCCCCCCGACAGGGGGCTACGAGAGCAGTTCTTC. It encodes CASSPPDRGLREQFF. Filled out from reference TRBV14 and TRBJ2-1, the complete variable domain reads EAGVTQFPSHSVIEKGQTVTLRCDPISGHDNLYWYRRVMGKEIKFLLHFVKESKQDESGMPNNRFLAERTGGTYSTLKVQPAELEDSGVYFCASSPPDRGLREQFFGPGTRLTVL.

V gene TRBV11-2 combines with J gene TRBJ2-3, with D uncertain. CDR1 and CDR2 (germline): SGHAT, FQNNGV. Trimming shortened V by 0 bases and J by 2 bases, and 15 bases separated the two germline ends. CDR3 length equals 17 residues. The CDR3 protein is CASSLEWSEGPTDTQYF. CDR3 in DNA: TGTGCCAGCAGCTTAGAATGGTCAGAAGGTCCCACAGATACGCAGTATTTT.

The chain carries TRBV7-9 and TRBJ2-1; D gene uncertain. CDR3 length: 13 amino acids. V lost 2 bases, J lost 8 bases, and 10 bases lay in between. CDR1 SEHNR and CDR2 FQNEAQ come from the germline V gene (reference sequence). In nucleotides, the CDR3 is TGTGCCAGCAGCTTAACTCGCAGTGATGAGCAGTTCTTC. This encodes CASSLTRSDEQFF.

The V call is TRBV28, the J call TRBJ2-7; tentative D call: TRBD1 (6 bases). V dropped 2 bases and J dropped 5 bases, with 16 bases sitting between them. In germline, CDR1 is MDHEN, CDR2 SYDVKM. The CDR3 totals 15 residues. Here the CDR3 DNA reads TGTGCCAGCAGTTTAAGACCACAGGGTTTCGACGAGCAGTACTTC. Residues: CASSLRPQGFDEQYF.

This rearrangement joins TRBV6-5 to TRBJ2-5, with a possible D match to TRBD1 (5 bases). The V gene lost 0 bases and the J gene lost 5 bases, with 16 bases spanning the gap. The CDR3 sequence is 16 residues long. CDR1 MNHEY and CDR2 SVGAGI come from the germline V gene. The CDR3 spells CASSYSYQGPSETQYF. In DNA form, the CDR3 reads TGTGCCAGCAGTTACTCATACCAGGGTCCGTCGGAGACCCAGTACTTC.